The sample holds many counts of the clone carrying this T cell receptor (beta chain). Its matching antigen is unknown. The data belong to a study of early T cells in non-severe SARS-CoV-2 infection. Study summary: Sequencing used unsorted whole-blood bulk RNA, so chains lack pairing.

Study-level findings and limits: Reliance on VDJdb matching favored anti-spike CD8 responses; private and CD4 specificities were missed.

TCRdb used MiXCR to reprocess the 5' RACE reads, holding one entry per CDR3 protein. The sample records approximately 63,000 distinct CDR3 sequences, approximately 6.1% being singletons. This CDR3 has 14 amino acids. Trimming removed 2 bases from V and 2 bases from J, with 6 bases in between. The germline gives CDR1 KGHDR, CDR2 SFDVKD. The receptor's source is an adult who was a healthcare worker with PCR-confirmed SARS-CoV-2 infection or an uninfected control (not recorded which). The sample was whole blood, taken at baseline. The V gene is TRBV24-1, the J gene TRBJ1-5; D call uncertain. This chain's CDR3 is CATSDSSGNQPQHF. The CDR3 DNA reads TGTGCCACCAGTGATTCCTCTGGCAATCAGCCCCAGCATTTT.